This T cell receptor beta chain was documented in a study of T cells in localized non-small cell lung cancer. General study points: It was uninvolved adjacent lung that showed the highest T cell clonality, exceeding tumor.

The assay was immunoSEQ multiplex PCR, and TCRdb's table has in-frame clones only and misses some. The table records fewer than 30,000 clones, approximately 90% of them present only once. In this sample, this clone turned up a few times. What it binds is unknown. This material consisted of PBMCs, taken before any cancer treatment. The TCR sequence derives from a man aged 35 to 70 with stage II lung adenocarcinoma.

The CDR3 reads CASSVGRATSGYTF. Here the CDR3 DNA reads TGTGCCAGTAGTGTTGGACGCGCTACATCGGGCTACACCTTC. V usage is TRBV19 and J usage is TRBJ1-2; D unclear. CDR1 and CDR2 (germline): LNHDA, SQIVND (reference sequence). Trimming pared 5 bases from V and 8 bases from J, leaving 18 bases between. The CDR3 covers 14 residues.